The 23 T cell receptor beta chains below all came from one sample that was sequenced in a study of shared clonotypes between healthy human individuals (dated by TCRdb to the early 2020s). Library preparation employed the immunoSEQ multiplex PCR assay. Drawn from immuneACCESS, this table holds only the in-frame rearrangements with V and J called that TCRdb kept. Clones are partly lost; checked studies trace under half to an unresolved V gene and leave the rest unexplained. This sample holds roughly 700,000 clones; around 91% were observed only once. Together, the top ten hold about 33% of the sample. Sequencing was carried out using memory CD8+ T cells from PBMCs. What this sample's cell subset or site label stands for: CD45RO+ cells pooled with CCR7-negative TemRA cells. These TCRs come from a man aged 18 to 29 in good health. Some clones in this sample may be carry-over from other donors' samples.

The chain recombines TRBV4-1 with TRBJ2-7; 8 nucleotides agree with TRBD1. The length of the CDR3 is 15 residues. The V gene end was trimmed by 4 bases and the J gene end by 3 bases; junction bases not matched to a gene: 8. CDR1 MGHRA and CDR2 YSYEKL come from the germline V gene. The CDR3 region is CASSPKRTGFYEQYF. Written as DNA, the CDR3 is TGCGCCAGCAGCCCAAAAAGGACAGGGTTCTACGAGCAGTACTTC.

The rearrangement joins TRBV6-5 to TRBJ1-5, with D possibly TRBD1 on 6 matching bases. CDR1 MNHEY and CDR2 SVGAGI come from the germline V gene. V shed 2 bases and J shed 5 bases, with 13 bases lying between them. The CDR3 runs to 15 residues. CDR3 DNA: TGTGCCAGCAGTTACAACAGGGCCCCGGATCAGCCCCAGCATTTT. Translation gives CASSYNRAPDQPQHF.

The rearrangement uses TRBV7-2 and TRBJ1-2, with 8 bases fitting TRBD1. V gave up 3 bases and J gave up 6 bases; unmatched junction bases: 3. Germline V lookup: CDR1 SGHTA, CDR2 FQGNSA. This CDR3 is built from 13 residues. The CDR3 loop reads CASSFGQGDGYTF. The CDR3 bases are TGTGCCAGCAGCTTCGGACAGGGCGATGGCTACACCTTC.

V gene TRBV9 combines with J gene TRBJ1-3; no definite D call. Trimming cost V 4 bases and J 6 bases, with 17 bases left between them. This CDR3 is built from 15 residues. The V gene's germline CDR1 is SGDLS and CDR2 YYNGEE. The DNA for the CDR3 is TGTGCCAGCAGCCCCATCGGCGGCTTCCTAAACACCATATATTTT. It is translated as CASSPIGGFLNTIYF.

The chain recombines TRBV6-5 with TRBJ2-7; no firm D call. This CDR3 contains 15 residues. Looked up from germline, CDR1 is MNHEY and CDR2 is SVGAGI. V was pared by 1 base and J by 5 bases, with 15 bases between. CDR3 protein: CASSYFGPALDEQYF. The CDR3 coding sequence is TGTGCCAGCAGTTACTTTGGCCCAGCCCTGGACGAGCAGTACTTC.

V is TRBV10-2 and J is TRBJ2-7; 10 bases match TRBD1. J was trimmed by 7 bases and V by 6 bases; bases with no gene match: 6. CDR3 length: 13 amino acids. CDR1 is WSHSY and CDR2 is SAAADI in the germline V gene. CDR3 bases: TGCGCCAGCAGGGACAGGGGGGACCGGGAGCAGTACTTC. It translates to CASRDRGDREQYF.

The CDR3 reads CASSERLTSTKSGQLLTF. The CDR3 DNA reads TGCGCCAGCAGTGAACGACTCACTTCAACAAAGTCGGGCCAACTCCTGACTTTC. The chain is built from TRBV10-2 and TRBJ2-6; D is unclear. The CDR3 is 18 residues long. The ends were cut back, 3 bases at V and 14 bases at J, with 29 bases in the middle. Germline CDR1 WSHSY, CDR2 SAAADI.

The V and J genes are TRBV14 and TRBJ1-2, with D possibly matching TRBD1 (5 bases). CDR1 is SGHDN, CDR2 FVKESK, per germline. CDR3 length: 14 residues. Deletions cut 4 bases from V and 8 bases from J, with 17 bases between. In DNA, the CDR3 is TGTGCCAGCAGCCTCCTGAAGTGGGGGGAAGGCTACACCTTC. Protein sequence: CASSLLKWGEGYTF. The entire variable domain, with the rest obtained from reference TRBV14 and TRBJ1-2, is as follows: EAGVTQFPSHSVIEKGQTVTLRCDPISGHDNLYWYRRVMGKEIKFLLHFVKESKQDESGMPNNRFLAERTGGTYSTLKVQPAELEDSGVYFCASSLLKWGEGYTFGSGTRLTVV.

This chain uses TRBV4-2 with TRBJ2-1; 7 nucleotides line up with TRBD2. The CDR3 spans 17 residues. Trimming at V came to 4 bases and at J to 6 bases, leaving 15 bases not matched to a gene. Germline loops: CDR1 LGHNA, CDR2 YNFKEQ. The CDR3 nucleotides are TGTGCCAGCAGCCCGCTGAAAGCGGGAATTGGGGCCAATGAGCAGTTCTTC. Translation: CASSPLKAGIGANEQFF.

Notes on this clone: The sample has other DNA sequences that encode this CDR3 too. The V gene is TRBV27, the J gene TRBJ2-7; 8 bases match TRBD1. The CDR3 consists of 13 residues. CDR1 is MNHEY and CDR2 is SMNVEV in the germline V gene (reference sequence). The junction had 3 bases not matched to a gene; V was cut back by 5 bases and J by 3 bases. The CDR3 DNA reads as TGTGCCAGCAGTCCCACAGGGGGCTACGAGCAGTACTTC. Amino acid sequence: CASSPTGGYEQYF.

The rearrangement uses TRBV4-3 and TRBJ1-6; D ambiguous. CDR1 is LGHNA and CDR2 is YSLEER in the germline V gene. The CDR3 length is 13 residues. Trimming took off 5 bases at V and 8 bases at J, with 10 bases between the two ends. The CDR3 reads CASSEVGDSPLHF. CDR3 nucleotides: TGCGCCAGCAGCGAAGTTGGGGATTCACCCCTCCACTTT.

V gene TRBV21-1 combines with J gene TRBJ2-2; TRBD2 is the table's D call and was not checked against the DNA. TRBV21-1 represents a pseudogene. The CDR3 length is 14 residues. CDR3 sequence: CASRPPGGARELFF. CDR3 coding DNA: TGTGCCAGCAGACCACCAGGAGGGGCGAGGGAGCTGTTTTTT.

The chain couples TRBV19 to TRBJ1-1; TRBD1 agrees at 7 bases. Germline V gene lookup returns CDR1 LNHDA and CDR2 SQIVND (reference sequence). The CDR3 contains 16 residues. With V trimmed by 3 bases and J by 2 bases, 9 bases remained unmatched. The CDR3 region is CASSIPKTGTNTEAFF. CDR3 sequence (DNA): TGTGCCAGTAGTATCCCTAAGACAGGGACTAACACTGAAGCTTTCTTT.

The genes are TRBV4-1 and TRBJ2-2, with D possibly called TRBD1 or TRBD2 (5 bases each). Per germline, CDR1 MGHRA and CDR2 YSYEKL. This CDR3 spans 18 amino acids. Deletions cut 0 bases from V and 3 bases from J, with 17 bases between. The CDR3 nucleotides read TGCGCCAGCAGCCAAGATAGGGGACCTCGGGCGGACACCGGGGAGCTGTTTTTT. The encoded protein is CASSQDRGPRADTGELFF.

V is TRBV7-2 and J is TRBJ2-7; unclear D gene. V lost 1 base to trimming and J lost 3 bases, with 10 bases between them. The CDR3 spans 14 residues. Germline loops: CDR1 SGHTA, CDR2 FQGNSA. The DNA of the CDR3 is TGTGCCAGCAGCTTAGTAAGGCAAGACTACGAGCAGTACTTC. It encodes CASSLVRQDYEQYF.

The chain's CDR3 is CASSLAEANTGELFF. The CDR3 DNA sequence: TGTGCCAGCAGCTTAGCGGAGGCGAACACCGGGGAGCTGTTTTTT. The gene calls are TRBV13 and TRBJ2-2; D is possibly TRBD2 (5 bases). CDR1 and CDR2 (germline): PRHDT, FYEKMQ (reference sequence). The V end lost 1 base, the J end lost 0 bases, and 6 bases lay between the germline ends. The CDR3 has 15 residues.

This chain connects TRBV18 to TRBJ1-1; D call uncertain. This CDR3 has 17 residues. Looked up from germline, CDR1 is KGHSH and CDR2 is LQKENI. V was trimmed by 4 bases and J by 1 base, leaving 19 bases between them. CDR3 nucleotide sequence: TGTGCCAGCTCACTCAGCGGCCCGCGAATTACGAACACTGAAGCTTTCTTT. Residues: CASSLSGPRITNTEAFF.

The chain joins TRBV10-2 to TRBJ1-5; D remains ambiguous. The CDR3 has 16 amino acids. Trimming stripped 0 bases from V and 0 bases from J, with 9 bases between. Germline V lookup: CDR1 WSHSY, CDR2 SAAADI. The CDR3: CASSESAGYSNQPQHF. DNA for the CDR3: TGCGCCAGCAGTGAGTCGGCTGGCTATAGCAATCAGCCCCAGCATTTT.

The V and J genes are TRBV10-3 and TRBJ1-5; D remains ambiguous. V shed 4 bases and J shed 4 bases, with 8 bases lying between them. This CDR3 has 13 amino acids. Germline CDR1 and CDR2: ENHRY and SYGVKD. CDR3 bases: TGTGCCATCAGTGCTTCCTGGAATCAGCCCCAGCATTTT. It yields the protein CAISASWNQPQHF.

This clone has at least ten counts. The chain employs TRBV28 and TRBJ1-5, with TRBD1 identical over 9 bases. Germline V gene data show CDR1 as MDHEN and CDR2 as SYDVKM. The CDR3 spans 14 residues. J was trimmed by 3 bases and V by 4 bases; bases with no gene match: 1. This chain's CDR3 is CASSWTGVNQPQHF. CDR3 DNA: TGTGCCAGCAGTTGGACAGGGGTCAATCAGCCCCAGCATTTT.

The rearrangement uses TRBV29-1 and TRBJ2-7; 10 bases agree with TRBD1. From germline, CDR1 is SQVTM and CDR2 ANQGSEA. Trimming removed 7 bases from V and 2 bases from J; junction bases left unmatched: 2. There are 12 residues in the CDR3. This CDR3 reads CSAGQGAYEQYF. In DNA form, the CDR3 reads TGCAGCGCCGGACAGGGGGCCTACGAGCAGTACTTC.

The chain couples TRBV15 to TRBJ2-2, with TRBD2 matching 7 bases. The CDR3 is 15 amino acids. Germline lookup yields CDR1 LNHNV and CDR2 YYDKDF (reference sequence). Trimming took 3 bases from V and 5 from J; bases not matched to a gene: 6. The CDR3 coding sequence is TGTGCCACCAGCAGTGGGGGGGTGAGGACCGGGGAGCTGTTTTTT. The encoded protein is CATSSGGVRTGELFF. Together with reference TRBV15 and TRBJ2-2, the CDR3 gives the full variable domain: DAMVIQNPRYQVTQFGKPVTLSCSQTLNHNVMYWYQQKSSQAPKLLFHYYDKDFNNEADTPDNFQSRRPNTSFCFLDIRSPGLGDTAMYLCATSSGGVRTGELFFGEGSRLTVL.

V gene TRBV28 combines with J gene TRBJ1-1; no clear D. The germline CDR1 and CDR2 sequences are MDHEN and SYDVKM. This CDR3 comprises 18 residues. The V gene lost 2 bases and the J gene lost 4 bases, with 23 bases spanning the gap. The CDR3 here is CASSLKRPPRASSTEAFF. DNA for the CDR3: TGTGCCAGCAGTTTAAAACGGCCTCCGCGAGCTTCGAGCACTGAAGCTTTCTTT.